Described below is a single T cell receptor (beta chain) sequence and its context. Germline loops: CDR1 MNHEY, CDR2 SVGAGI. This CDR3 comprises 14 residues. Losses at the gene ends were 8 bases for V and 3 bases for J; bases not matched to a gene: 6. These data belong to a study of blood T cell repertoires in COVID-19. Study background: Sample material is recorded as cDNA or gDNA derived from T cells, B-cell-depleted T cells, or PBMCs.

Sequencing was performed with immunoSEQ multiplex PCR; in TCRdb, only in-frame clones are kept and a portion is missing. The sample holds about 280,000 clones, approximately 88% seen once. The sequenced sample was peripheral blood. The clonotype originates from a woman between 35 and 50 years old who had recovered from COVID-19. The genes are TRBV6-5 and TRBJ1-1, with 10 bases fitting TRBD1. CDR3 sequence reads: CASDLTGGYTEAFF. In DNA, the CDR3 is TGTGCCAGCGATTTGACAGGGGGCTACACTGAAGCTTTCTTT.